These 25 T cell receptor beta chains were sequenced from one sample in a study of OX40 agonist ivuxolimab in advanced cancers. Here immunoSEQ multiplex PCR was the method, and the copy in TCRdb shows in-frame clones only, minus some. The sample lists about 57,000 clones; around 81% were seen once. This specimen consisted of CD4+ or CD8+ T cells sorted from blood, obtained in a trial of the OX40 agonist ivuxolimab. All receptors derive from an adult with an advanced solid tumor such as melanoma, head and neck, liver or kidney cancer.

This chain uses TRBV5-1 with TRBJ2-2; D ambiguous. Germline V CDR1 and CDR2: SGHRS, YFSETQ. The CDR3 runs to 11 residues. V was shortened by 2 bases and J by 6 bases, with 2 bases between the two germline ends. The chain's CDR3 is CASSFPGELFF. The CDR3 DNA sequence: TGCGCCAGCAGCTTCCCCGGGGAGCTGTTTTTT. Supplemented by reference TRBV5-1 and TRBJ2-2, the full variable domain reads KAGVTQTPRYLIKTRGQQVTLSCSPISGHRSVSWYQQTPGQGLQFLFEYFSETQRNKGNFPGRFSGRQFSNSRSEMNVSTLELGDSALYLCASSFPGELFFGEGSRLTVL.

The chain links TRBV19 to TRBJ1-5; TRBD1 might be the D (5 bases). CDR3 length: 16 amino acids. CDR1 is LNHDA and CDR2 is SQIVND in the germline V gene (reference sequence). The ends were cut back, 4 bases at V and 3 bases at J, with 16 bases in the middle. CDR3 sequence: CASSRRGADPNQPQHF. CDR3 nucleotide sequence: TGTGCCAGTAGTAGACGAGGGGCCGACCCCAATCAGCCCCAGCATTTT.

The V call is TRBV2, the J call TRBJ2-7; TRBD2 matches 7 bases. The trim removed 4 bases at V and 2 bases at J, leaving 11 bases unmatched. Germline CDR1 is SNHLY and CDR2 is FYNNEI. CDR3 length: 16 residues. CDR3 DNA: TGTGCCAGCAGTGCGGGGGGAGGGAGCGGAACCTACGAGCAGTACTTC. Amino acid sequence: CASSAGGGSGTYEQYF.

V and J are TRBV19 and TRBJ2-5; 8 nucleotides match TRBD2. The germline V gene has CDR1 LNHDA and CDR2 SQIVND (reference sequence). The CDR3 runs to 13 residues. The trim removed 9 bases at V and 0 bases at J, leaving 3 bases unmatched. The CDR3 DNA sequence: TGTGCCAGCGGACTAGCCAACCAAGAGACCCAGTACTTC. Amino acid sequence: CASGLANQETQYF.

The chain employs TRBV11-2 and TRBJ2-1, with 8 bases that match TRBD2. Trimming cost V 4 bases and J 0 bases; bases outside gene matches: 11. CDR3 size: 18 residues. CDR1 is SGHAT, CDR2 FQNNGV, per germline. Written as DNA, the CDR3 is TGTGCCAGCAGCTCGGTGGGTAGCGGGGTTCGCTCCTACAATGAGCAGTTCTTC. Protein: CASSSVGSGVRSYNEQFF.

This chain joins TRBV18 and TRBJ1-5, with TRBD1 as a possible D gene (6 bases). Germline V gene data show CDR1 as KGHSH and CDR2 as LQKENI. The CDR3 contains 14 residues. With 2 bases removed from V and 3 bases from J, the gap between germline ends came to 8 bases. This CDR3 is CASSPTGNNQPQHF. For the CDR3, the DNA is TGTGCCAGCTCACCAACAGGGAACAATCAGCCCCAGCATTTT.

The chain employs TRBV18 and TRBJ2-3; 8 bases line up with TRBD1. Trimming removed 0 bases from V and 4 bases from J; junction bases left unmatched: 0. The CDR3 consists of 14 residues. In germline, CDR1 is KGHSH, CDR2 LQKENI. The DNA for the CDR3 is TGTGCCAGCTCACCACCGACAGGGGCAGATACGCAGTATTTT. Its protein product is CASSPPTGADTQYF.

The chain joins TRBV6-5 to TRBJ1-1; D remains unclear. V dropped 5 bases and J dropped 1 base, with 14 bases sitting between them. In germline, CDR1 is MNHEY, CDR2 SVGAGI. CDR3 length: 15 amino acids. CDR3 protein: CASSRRVASNTEAFF. In nucleotides, the CDR3 is TGTGCCAGCAGTCGTCGGGTGGCTTCGAACACTGAAGCTTTCTTT.

The J gene is TRBJ2-2, the V gene TRBV5-4; D is ambiguous. This CDR3 has 15 residues. The V end lost 4 bases, the J end lost 2 bases, and 12 bases lay between the germline ends. Germline V CDR1 and CDR2: SGHNT, YYREEE (reference sequence). The CDR3 region is CASSKTDHNTGELFF. Written as DNA, the CDR3 is TGTGCCAGCAGCAAGACGGACCACAACACCGGGGAGCTGTTTTTT. The full variable domain, completed using reference TRBV5-4 and TRBJ2-2, is ETGVTQSPTHLIKTRGQQVTLRCSSQSGHNTVSWYQQALGQGPQFIFQYYREEENGRGNFPPRFSGLQFPNYSSELNVNALELDDSALYLCASSKTDHNTGELFFGEGSRLTVL.

The chain is built from TRBV5-1 and TRBJ2-7; D gene uncertain. V dropped 1 base and J dropped 0 bases, with 5 bases sitting between them. This CDR3 has 13 residues. Germline assignment: CDR1 SGHRS and CDR2 YFSETQ. CDR3 nucleotides: TGCGCCAGCAGCTTGCCCAGCTCCTACGAGCAGTACTTC. It is translated as CASSLPSSYEQYF.

This chain's CDR3 is CASSQAPTGAEQYF. Here the CDR3 DNA reads TGCGCCAGCAGCCAAGCCCCGACAGGGGCCGAGCAGTACTTC. The chain uses TRBV4-1 and TRBJ2-7; 8 nucleotides match TRBD1. The J segment lost 6 bases and the V segment lost 1 base, leaving 5 bases of the junction unmatched. Germline CDR1 MGHRA, CDR2 YSYEKL. The CDR3 runs 14 residues.

J is TRBJ2-2 and V is TRBV4-2, with 16 bases fitting TRBD2. Losses at the gene ends were 5 bases for V and 3 bases for J; bases not matched to a gene: 9. Germline loops: CDR1 LGHNA, CDR2 YNFKEQ. The CDR3 has 19 residues. In DNA form, the CDR3 reads TGTGCCAGCAGCTTGGCGGGACTAGCGGGGGGGCCTTACACCGGGGAGCTGTTTTTT. This translates into CASSLAGLAGGPYTGELFF.

This chain uses TRBV7-2 with TRBJ2-1, with 14 bases that match TRBD2. The CDR3 is made up of 17 amino acids. CDR1 is SGHTA, CDR2 FQGNSA, per germline. The V segment lost 4 bases and the J segment 8 bases; nucleotides outside the gene matches: 10. The CDR3: CASSSNGLAGGLYEQFF. The CDR3 nucleotides are TGTGCCAGCAGCTCCAACGGACTAGCGGGAGGTTTGTATGAGCAGTTCTTC. Together with reference TRBV7-2 and TRBJ2-1, the CDR3 gives the full variable domain: GAGVSQSPSNKVTEKGKDVELRCDPISGHTALYWYRQSLGQGLEFLIYFQGNSAPDKSGLPSDRFSAERTGGSVSTLTIQRTQQEDSAVYLCASSSNGLAGGLYEQFFGPGTRLTVL.

The chain couples TRBV15 to TRBJ2-5, with 8 bases identical to TRBD2. Losses at the gene ends were 5 bases for V and 2 bases for J; bases not matched to a gene: 1. Germline loops: CDR1 LNHNV, CDR2 YYDKDF (reference sequence). The CDR3 runs to 13 residues. The CDR3 sequence: CATSRLAQETQYF. CDR3 in DNA: TGTGCCACCAGCCGACTAGCGCAAGAGACCCAGTACTTC.

The chain is built from TRBV19 and TRBJ1-1; TRBD1 agrees at 8 bases. The CDR3 is 15 residues long. Germline lookup yields CDR1 LNHDA and CDR2 SQIVND (reference sequence). The ends lost 7 bases at V and 5 bases at J; junction bases unmatched: 12. In DNA form, the CDR3 reads TGTGCCAGTATTATGGCGACAGGGGTTTATACTGAAGCTTTCTTT. Its translation is CASIMATGVYTEAFF.

The chain uses TRBV9 and TRBJ1-4; possible D gene TRBD1, 6 bases. The CDR3 has 15 residues. Germline CDR1 and CDR2: SGDLS and YYNGEE. Trimming cost V 3 bases and J 3 bases, with 12 bases left between them. CDR3: CASSEGGAANEKLFF. The CDR3 DNA reads as TGTGCCAGCAGCGAGGGGGGTGCAGCTAATGAAAAACTGTTTTTT. The full variable domain, rest sourced from reference TRBV9 and TRBJ1-4, is DSGVTQTPKHLITATGQRVTLRCSPRSGDLSVYWYQQSLDQGLQFLIQYYNGEERAKGNILERFSAQQFPDLHSELNLSSLELGDSALYFCASSEGGAANEKLFFGSGTQLSVL.

The rearrangement joins TRBV15 to TRBJ2-5; 7 positions agree with TRBD1. Looked up from germline, CDR1 is LNHNV and CDR2 is YYDKDF (reference sequence). The CDR3 is 14 amino acids. V was pared by 8 bases and J by 1 base, with 7 bases of the junction left unmatched. The CDR3 DNA reads TGTGCCACCGGCCGGGACAGACGCCAAGAGACCCAGTACTTC. It is translated as CATGRDRRQETQYF.

V gene TRBV5-1 combines with J gene TRBJ2-2; 8 bases map to TRBD1. Trimming removed 0 bases from V and 1 base from J; junction bases left unmatched: 5. The CDR3 spans 17 residues. CDR1 SGHRS and CDR2 YFSETQ come from the germline V gene. This CDR3 reads CASSLENGQGNTGELFF. The CDR3 DNA reads TGCGCCAGCAGCTTGGAAAACGGACAGGGGAACACCGGGGAGCTGTTTTTT. Filled out from reference TRBV5-1 and TRBJ2-2, the complete variable domain reads KAGVTQTPRYLIKTRGQQVTLSCSPISGHRSVSWYQQTPGQGLQFLFEYFSETQRNKGNFPGRFSGRQFSNSRSEMNVSTLELGDSALYLCASSLENGQGNTGELFFGEGSRLTVL.

V usage is TRBV7-2 and J usage is TRBJ2-2; D call uncertain. Trimming took 1 base from V and 6 from J, leaving 6 bases between them. From germline, CDR1 is SGHTA and CDR2 FQGNSA. The CDR3 has 13 residues. The CDR3 coding sequence is TGTGCCAGCAGCTTAGGTCTCCCCGGGGAGCTGTTTTTT. This codes for CASSLGLPGELFF.

V usage is TRBV5-1 and J usage is TRBJ2-1, with D perhaps TRBD2 (7 bases). Germline-derived CDR1 and CDR2 are SGHRS and YFSETQ. Trimming left V 2 bases short and J 5 bases short, with 14 bases between. The CDR3 covers 15 residues. CDR3 protein: CASSLRPGGHNEQFF. The CDR3 bases are TGCGCCAGCAGCTTACGACCCGGGGGGCACAATGAGCAGTTCTTC.

The chain recombines TRBV6-6 with TRBJ2-7; a possible D gene is TRBD1 (5 bases). This CDR3 contains 13 residues. Germline CDR1 is MNHNY and CDR2 is SVGAGI (reference sequence). Trimming took off 6 bases at V and 1 base at J, with 10 bases between the two ends. CDR3 region: CASSGQGSYEQYF. The CDR3 region has the DNA TGTGCCAGCAGCGGCCAGGGATCCTACGAGCAGTACTTC.

The genes are TRBV28 and TRBJ2-7, with 11 nucleotides matching TRBD1. The CDR3 is 15 amino acids. Unmatched junction bases numbered 8, after V lost 5 bases and J lost 5 bases. Germline assignment: CDR1 MDHEN and CDR2 SYDVKM. The CDR3 protein is CASSPPRTGGNEQYF. The DNA for the CDR3 is TGTGCCAGCAGTCCGCCCCGGACAGGGGGCAACGAGCAGTACTTC.

In its sample, this clone was seen a few times. The rearrangement joins TRBV10-2 to TRBJ2-7; 12 bases fit TRBD2. The CDR3 runs 15 residues. Looked up from germline, CDR1 is WSHSY and CDR2 is SAAADI. The V and J ends lost 6 bases and 3 bases, in that order; junction bases with no gene match: 6. The CDR3: CASRRLAGAYYEQYF. The CDR3, as DNA: TGCGCCAGCAGGCGACTAGCGGGAGCCTACTACGAGCAGTACTTC.

The chain has TRBV5-4 and TRBJ2-3; 7 bases line up with TRBD2. The germline V gene encodes CDR1 SGHNT and CDR2 YYREEE (reference sequence). The ends lost 3 bases at V and 6 bases at J; junction bases unmatched: 4. This CDR3 region has 13 residues. The CDR3 DNA reads as TGTGCCAGCAGCTGGGGGGGATCCGATACGCAGTATTTT. Translation: CASSWGGSDTQYF.

J is TRBJ2-1 and V is TRBV7-3; 9 bases agree with TRBD1. Unmatched junction bases numbered 4, after V lost 6 bases and J lost 1 base. In germline, CDR1 is SGHTA, CDR2 FQGTGA. CDR3 length: 15 residues. The CDR3 nucleotides are TGTGCCAGCAGGTCCGGGACAGGGTCCTACAATGAGCAGTTCTTC. As protein: CASRSGTGSYNEQFF.